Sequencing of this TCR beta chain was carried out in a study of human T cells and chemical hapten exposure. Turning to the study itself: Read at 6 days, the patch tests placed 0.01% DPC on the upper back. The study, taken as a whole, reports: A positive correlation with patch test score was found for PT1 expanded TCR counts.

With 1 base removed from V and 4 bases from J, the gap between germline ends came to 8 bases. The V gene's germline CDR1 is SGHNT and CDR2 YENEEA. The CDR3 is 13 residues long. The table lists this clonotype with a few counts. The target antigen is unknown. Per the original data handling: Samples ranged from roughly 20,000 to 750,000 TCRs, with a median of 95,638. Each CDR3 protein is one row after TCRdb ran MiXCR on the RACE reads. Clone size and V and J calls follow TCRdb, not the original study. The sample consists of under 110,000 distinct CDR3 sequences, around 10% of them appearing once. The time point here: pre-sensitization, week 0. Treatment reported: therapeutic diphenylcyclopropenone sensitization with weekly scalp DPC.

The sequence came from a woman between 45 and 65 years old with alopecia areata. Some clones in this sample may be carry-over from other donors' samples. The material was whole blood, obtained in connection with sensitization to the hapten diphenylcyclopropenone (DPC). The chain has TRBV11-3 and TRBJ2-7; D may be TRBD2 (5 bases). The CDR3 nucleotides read TGTGCCAGCAGCTTAGGGGGAGAGTACGAGCAGTACTTC. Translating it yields CASSLGGEYEQYF.